A selection of T cell receptor beta chains follows, all from one sample in a study of CD8 T cells in Susac syndrome. TCRdb fed the immunoSEQ multiplex PCR reads into MiXCR, producing one record per CDR3 protein. The sample yields 250,000 to 300,000 distinct CDR3 sequences, about 85% seen once. Sequencing was carried out using CD8+ T cells from PBMCs. The receptors were sampled from a human donor with multiple sclerosis. The CDR3 runs from the conserved cysteine through the conserved F or W.

>TRBJ1-1|TRBV7-9
CASSYGQGAGTEAFF
>TRBJ2-2|TRBV10-3
CAINSGTGELFF
>TRBJ2-7|TRBV5-6
CASSPPRGANYEQYF
>TRBJ2-1|TRBV13
CASSSRPNEQFF
>TRBJ2-5|TRBV13
CASSYSGQQETQYF
>TRBJ2-5|TRBV6-5
CASSYSSGRFKETQYF
>TRBJ2-4|TRBV28
CASSLPPRTADSAKNIQYF
>TRBJ2-1|TRBV7-3
CASSLTLSSYNEQFF
>TRBJ2-7|TRBV29-1
CSVEDGVDYEQYF
>TRBJ2-3|TRBV7-3
CVSSPSTSGRTDTQYF
>TRBJ1-2|TRBV12-3/TRBV12-4
CASSSGGRTGHGYTF
>TRBJ2-5|TRBV30
CAWNEGRAQYF
>TRBJ2-5|TRBV6-5
CASRQRLGWQETQCF
>TRBJ2-7|TRBV9
CASSDTTGSEQYF
>TRBJ2-3|TRBV18
CASSQGEDTQYF
>TRBJ2-1|TRBV5-4
CASSLGRAHEQFF
>TRBJ1-6|TRBV4-2
CASSQAGTGDNSPLHF
>TRBJ2-7|TRBV28
CASSLEGLLDEQYF
>TRBJ2-1|TRBV2
CASSNYGPAAEYNEQFF
>TRBJ1-2|TRBV2
CASSDWPRTVYGYTF
>TRBJ1-2|TRBV6-1
CASSAHRFHYGYTF
>TRBJ2-6|TRBV15
CATSTTSGANVLTF
>TRBJ1-1|TRBV7-9
CASSYDRAPLEAFF
>TRBJ2-5|TRBV2
CASKRDRGQETQYF
>TRBJ2-1|TRBV6-1
CASSEWGAASNEQFF
>TRBJ2-5|TRBV7-9
CASGDAELQETQYF
>TRBJ1-1|TRBV5-6
CASSRGWFNTEAFF
>TRBJ2-7|TRBV7-2
CASSAGLAGPYEQYF
>TRBJ2-1|TRBV14
CASSQVAGADEQFF
>TRBJ1-5|TRBV19
CASSIGQGTGINQPQHF
>TRBJ2-1|TRBV5-1
CASSIGQGYEQFF
>TRBJ1-2|TRBV18
CASSPRGWGLYGYTF
>TRBJ2-1|TRBV9
CASSVAGVGWDEQFF
>TRBJ2-7|TRBV30
CAWKGTGTYEQYF
>TRBJ1-3|TRBV9
CASSLTWTGRELSGNTIYF
>TRBJ2-2|TRBV12-3/TRBV12-4
CASSPWNGGTGELFF
>TRBJ2-1|TRBV3-1
CASSQGKLAGGGWNEQFF
>TRBJ2-7|TRBV7-9
CASSRGTSGRLEQYF
>TRBJ2-3|TRBV29-1
CSVWAPGEPSMDTQYF
>TRBJ1-1|TRBV25-1
CASSRDEGGTEAFF
>TRBJ2-1|TRBV28
CASSPRSGISYNEQFF
>TRBJ1-3|TRBV6-1
CASSRPGSGNTIYF
>TRBJ2-5|TRBV29-1
CSVDLSELETQYF
>TRBJ2-7|TRBV7-2
CASSYPAGGAYEQYF
>TRBJ2-3|TRBV4-1
CASSQDLISTQYF